What follows is one T cell receptor (beta chain) and its context. The CDR3 loop spans 15 amino acids. Trimming removed 7 bases at V and 0 bases at J, with 15 bases between. Per the germline V gene, CDR1 is MGHDK and CDR2 is SYGVNS. The sample belongs to a study of radiotherapy plus CTLA-4 blockade in lung cancer. Produced via immunoSEQ multiplex PCR; TCRdb's table is partial and in-frame only. Of roughly 66,000 clones listed, around 83% are singletons. The receptor was derived from a human donor with non-small cell lung cancer who had a partial response to radiotherapy plus ipilimumab. The specimen was peripheral blood, collected from a patient treated with radiotherapy plus ipilimumab. The genes are TRBV25-1 and TRBJ1-1; D not certain. DNA of the CDR3: TGTGCCAGCACGCGAGCAGACACCATGAACACTGAAGCTTTCTTT. This encodes CASTRADTMNTEAFF.